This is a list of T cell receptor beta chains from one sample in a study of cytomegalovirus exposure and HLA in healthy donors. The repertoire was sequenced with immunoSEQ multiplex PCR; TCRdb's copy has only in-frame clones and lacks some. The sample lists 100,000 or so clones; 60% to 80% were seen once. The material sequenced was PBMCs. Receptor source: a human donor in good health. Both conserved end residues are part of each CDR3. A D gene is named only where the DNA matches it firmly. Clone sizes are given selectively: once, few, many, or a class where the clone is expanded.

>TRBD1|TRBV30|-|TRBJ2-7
TGTGCCTGGAGTCCGTGGTCGGACAGGGTCAACTACGAGCAGTACTTC
CAWSPWSDRVNYEQYF
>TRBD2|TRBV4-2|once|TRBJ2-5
TGTGCCAGCAGCCAAGATAATGAGGTAGCGGGAGGGGAGACCCAGTACTTC
CASSQDNEVAGGETQYF
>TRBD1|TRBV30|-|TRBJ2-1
TGTGCCTGCGCCCACCGGGACAGGGATTACAATGAGCAGTTCTTC
CACAHRDRDYNEQFF
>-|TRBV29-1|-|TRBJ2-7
TGCAGCGTTGGAACACCCTCCAAGCAGTACTTC
CSVGTPSKQYF
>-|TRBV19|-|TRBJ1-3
TGTGCCAGTGCGCCGGGGTCCTCTGGAAACACCATATATTTT
CASAPGSSGNTIYF
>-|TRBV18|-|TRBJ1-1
TGTGCCAGCTCACCGGGTGCGGTGAACACTGAAGCTTTCTTT
CASSPGAVNTEAFF
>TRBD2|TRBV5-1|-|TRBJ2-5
TGCGCCAGCAGCGGGGGACTAGCGGGGCGAGAGACCCAGTACTTC
CASSGGLAGRETQYF
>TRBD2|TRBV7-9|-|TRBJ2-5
TGTGCCAGCAGCTTCGGGACTAGCGGGAGGTTGGAGACCCAGTACTTC
CASSFGTSGRLETQYF
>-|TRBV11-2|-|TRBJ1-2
TGTGCCAGCAGCTTAGATCAGGCTCGGGGCTACACCTTC
CASSLDQARGYTF
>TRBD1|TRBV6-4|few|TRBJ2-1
TGTGCCAGCAGTCAGGGGGCGTTGAGGCGGAACAATGAGCAGTTCTTC
CASSQGALRRNNEQFF
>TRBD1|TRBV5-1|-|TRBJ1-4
TGCGCCAGCAGCTTGGACGGGACAGCCCGGGAAAAACTGTTTTTT
CASSLDGTAREKLFF
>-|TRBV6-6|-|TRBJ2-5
TGTGCCAGCAGTTCTGACGCGGATCAAGAGACCCAGTACTTC
CASSSDADQETQYF
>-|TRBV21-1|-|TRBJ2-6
TGTGCCAGCAGCAAACGGGGGATCTCTGGGGCCAACGTCCTGACTTTC
CASSKRGISGANVLTF
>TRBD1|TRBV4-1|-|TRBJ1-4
TGCGCCAGCAGCCGGGCCTCAGGACAGGGGGCTGGCGCAACTAATGAAAAACTGTTTTTT
CASSRASGQGAGATNEKLFF
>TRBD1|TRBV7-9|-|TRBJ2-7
TGTGCCAGCAGCCGGACAGGGAGCTCCTACGAGCAGTACTTC
CASSRTGSSYEQYF
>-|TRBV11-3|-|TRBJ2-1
TGTGCCAGCAGCTCAACCCGGGGCAATGAGCAGTTCTTC
CASSSTRGNEQFF
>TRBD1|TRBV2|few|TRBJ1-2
TGTGCCAGCAGGGGGGGGACAGGGAATGGCTACACCTTC
CASRGGTGNGYTF
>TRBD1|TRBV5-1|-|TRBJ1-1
TGCGCCAGCAAAACCAATCAGGGGGTTTTCACTGAAGCTTTCTTT
CASKTNQGVFTEAFF
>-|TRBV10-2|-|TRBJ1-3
TGCGCCAGCAGAGATCTCCGCGGGACCTCTGGAAACACCATATATTTT
CASRDLRGTSGNTIYF
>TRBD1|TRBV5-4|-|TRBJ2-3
TGTGCCAGCAGCTTGCACAGGGGTATGTACACAGATACGCAGTATTTT
CASSLHRGMYTDTQYF
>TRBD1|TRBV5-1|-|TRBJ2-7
TGCGCCAGCAGCTTGGAAGGGACAGGGGCCTACGAGCAGTACTTC
CASSLEGTGAYEQYF
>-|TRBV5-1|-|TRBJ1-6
TGCGCCAGCAGGGTGGACACTAATTCACCCCTCCACTTT
CASRVDTNSPLHF
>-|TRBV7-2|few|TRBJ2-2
TGTGCCAGCAGCTTAGACAGACCTACCGGGGAGCTGTTTTTT
CASSLDRPTGELFF
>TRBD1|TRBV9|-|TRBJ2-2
TGTGCCAGCAGCGTAGTGACAGGGATGAACACCGGGGAGCTGTTTTTT
CASSVVTGMNTGELFF
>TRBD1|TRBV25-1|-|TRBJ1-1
TGTGCCAGCGGCAACCGGGACAGGGGGGGGAAGTGGGCAGCTTTCTTT
CASGNRDRGGKWAAFF
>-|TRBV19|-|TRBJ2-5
TGTGCCAGTAGTATTTCGGAGACCCAGTACTTC
CASSISETQYF
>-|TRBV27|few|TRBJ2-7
TGTGCCAGCAGTCCCTTAGGCAGGGAAAGTTACGAGCAGTACTTC
CASSPLGRESYEQYF
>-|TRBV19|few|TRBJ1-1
TGTGCCAGTAGTCCCCGCACACAGGGTTTAGGGACTGAAGCTTTCTTT
CASSPRTQGLGTEAFF
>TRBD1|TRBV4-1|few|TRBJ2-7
TGCGCCAGCAGCCAAAGGACAGGGTCACATAACGAGCAGTACTTC
CASSQRTGSHNEQYF
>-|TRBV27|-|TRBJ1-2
TGTGCCAGCAGGCCTACCGTCCGGGTGAACTATGGCTACACCTTC
CASRPTVRVNYGYTF
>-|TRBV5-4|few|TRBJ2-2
TGTGCCAGCAGAAGGCGGCGCGGGACGAACACCGGGGAGCTGTTTTTT
CASRRRRGTNTGELFF
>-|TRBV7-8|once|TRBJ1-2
TGTGCCAGCAGCTTATTAGGGTCGGGGGTTAGCGGCTACACCTTC
CASSLLGSGVSGYTF
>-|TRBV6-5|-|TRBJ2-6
TGTGCCAGCAGCCTACCTGCATCGGGGAACGTCCTGACTTTC
CASSLPASGNVLTF
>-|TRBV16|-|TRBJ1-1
TGTGCCAGCAGCCTCTCCAGGGTCGCCGAAGCTTTCTTT
CASSLSRVAEAFF
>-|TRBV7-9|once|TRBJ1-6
TGTGCCAGCAGCCCCGCGGGAATCGGTCATTCACCCCTCCACTTT
CASSPAGIGHSPLHF
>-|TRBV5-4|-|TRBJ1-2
TGTGCCAGCAGCTTAACCCGGGATGGCTACACCTTC
CASSLTRDGYTF
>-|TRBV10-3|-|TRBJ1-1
TGTGCCATCCCGGACAGTCAGACTGAAGCTTTCTTT
CAIPDSQTEAFF
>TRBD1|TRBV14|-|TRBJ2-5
TGTGCCAGCAGCCAAGGACGACAGGGGCTATTCCAAGAGACCCAGTACTTC
CASSQGRQGLFQETQYF
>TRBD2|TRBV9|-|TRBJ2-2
TGTGCCAGCAGCGACGCCCCTTACGGGACTACACGGGGTGGCGGGGAGCTGTTTTTT
CASSDAPYGTTRGGGELFF
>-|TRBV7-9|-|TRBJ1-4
TGTGCCAGCAGCCCCAGTGGGGGACAAAATGAAAAACTGTTTTTT
CASSPSGGQNEKLFF
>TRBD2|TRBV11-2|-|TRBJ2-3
TGTGCCAGCAGCTTTATAGCGGGGGGAATAGTAGATACGCAGTATTTT
CASSFIAGGIVDTQYF